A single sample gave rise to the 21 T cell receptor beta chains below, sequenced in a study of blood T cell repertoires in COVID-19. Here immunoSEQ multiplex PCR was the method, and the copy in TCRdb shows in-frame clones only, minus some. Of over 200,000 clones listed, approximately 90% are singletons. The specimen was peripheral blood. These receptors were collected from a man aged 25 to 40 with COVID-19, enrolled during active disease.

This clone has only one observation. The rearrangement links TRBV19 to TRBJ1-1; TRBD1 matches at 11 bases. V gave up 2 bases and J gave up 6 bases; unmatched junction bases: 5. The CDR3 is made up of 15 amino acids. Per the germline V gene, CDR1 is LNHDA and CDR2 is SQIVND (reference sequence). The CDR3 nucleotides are TGTGCCAGTAGTATATTAGGACAGGGGGCGCCTGAAGCTTTCTTT. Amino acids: CASSILGQGAPEAFF.

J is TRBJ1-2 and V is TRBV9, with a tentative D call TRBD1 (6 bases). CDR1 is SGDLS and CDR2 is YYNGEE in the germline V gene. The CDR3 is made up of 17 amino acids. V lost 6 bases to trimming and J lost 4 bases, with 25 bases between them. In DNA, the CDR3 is TGTGCCAGCACCCCCACACCGGGTCAACAGGGCCGCTATGGCTACACCTTC. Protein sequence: CASTPTPGQQGRYGYTF.

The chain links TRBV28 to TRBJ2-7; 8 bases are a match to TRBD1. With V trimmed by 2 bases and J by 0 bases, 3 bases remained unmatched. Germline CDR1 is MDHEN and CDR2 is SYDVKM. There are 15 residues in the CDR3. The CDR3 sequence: CASSLGDRSSYEQYF. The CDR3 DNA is TGTGCCAGCAGTTTAGGGGACAGGAGCTCCTACGAGCAGTACTTC.

CDR3 region: CASSFGGAVNQPQHF. CDR3 in DNA: TGTGCCAGCAGCTTTGGGGGCGCGGTGAATCAGCCCCAGCATTTT. This chain connects TRBV5-4 to TRBJ1-5, with a weak D call TRBD1 (6 bases). Germline V CDR1 and CDR2: SGHNT, YYREEE (reference sequence). The V and J ends lost 2 bases and 4 bases respectively, with 13 bases between them. The length of the CDR3 is 15 residues.

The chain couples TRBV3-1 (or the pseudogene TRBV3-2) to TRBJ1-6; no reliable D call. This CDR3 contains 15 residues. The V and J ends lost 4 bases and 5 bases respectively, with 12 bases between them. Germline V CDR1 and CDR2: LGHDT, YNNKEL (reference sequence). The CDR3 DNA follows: TGTGCCAGCAGCCCCCGGGTCTTCGATAATTCACCCCTCCACTTT. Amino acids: CASSPRVFDNSPLHF.

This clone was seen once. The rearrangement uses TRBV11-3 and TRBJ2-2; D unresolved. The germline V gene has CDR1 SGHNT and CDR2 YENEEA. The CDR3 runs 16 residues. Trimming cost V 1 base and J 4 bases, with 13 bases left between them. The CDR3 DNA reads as TGTGCCAGCAGCTTAGGGCCCGGAGAGAGCACCGGGGAGCTGTTTTTT. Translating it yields CASSLGPGESTGELFF. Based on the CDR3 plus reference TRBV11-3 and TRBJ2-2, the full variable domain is EAGVVQSPRYKIIEKKQPVAFWCNPISGHNTLYWYLQNLGQGPELLIRYENEEAVDDSQLPKDRFSAERLKGVDSTLKIQPAELGDSAVYLCASSLGPGESTGELFFGEGSRLTVL.

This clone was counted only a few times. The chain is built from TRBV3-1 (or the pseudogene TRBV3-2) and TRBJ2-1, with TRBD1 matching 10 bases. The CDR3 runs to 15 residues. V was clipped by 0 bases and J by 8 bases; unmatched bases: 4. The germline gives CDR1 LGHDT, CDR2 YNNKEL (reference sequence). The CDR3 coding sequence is TGTGCCAGCAGCCAAGATGACAGGGGGCGGTATGAGCAGTTCTTC. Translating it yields CASSQDDRGRYEQFF.

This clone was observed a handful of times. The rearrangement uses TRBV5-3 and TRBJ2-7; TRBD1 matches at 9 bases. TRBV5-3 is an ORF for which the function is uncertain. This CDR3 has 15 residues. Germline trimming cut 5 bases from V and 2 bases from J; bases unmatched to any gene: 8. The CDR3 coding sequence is TGTGCCAGAAGTCAGGAAGGGACAGGGCCCTACGAGCAGTACTTC. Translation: CARSQEGTGPYEQYF.

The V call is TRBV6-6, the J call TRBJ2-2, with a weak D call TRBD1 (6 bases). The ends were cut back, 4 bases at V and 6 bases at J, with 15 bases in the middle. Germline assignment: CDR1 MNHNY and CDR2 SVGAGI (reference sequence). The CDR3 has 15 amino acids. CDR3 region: CASSSGKQGSGELFF. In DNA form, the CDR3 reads TGTGCCAGCAGTTCGGGGAAACAGGGCTCCGGGGAGCTGTTTTTT.

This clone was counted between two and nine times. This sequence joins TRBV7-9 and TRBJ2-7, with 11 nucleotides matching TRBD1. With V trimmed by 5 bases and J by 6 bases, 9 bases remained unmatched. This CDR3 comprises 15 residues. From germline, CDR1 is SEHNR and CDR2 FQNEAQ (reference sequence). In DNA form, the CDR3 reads TGTGCCAGCAGCCGTGGGGGGACAGGGGGTGCCGAGCAGTACTTC. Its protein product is CASSRGGTGGAEQYF. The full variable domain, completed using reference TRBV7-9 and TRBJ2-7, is DTGVSQNPRHKITKRGQNVTFRCDPISEHNRLYWYRQTLGQGPEFLTYFQNEAQLEKSRLLSDRFSAERPKGSFSTLEIQRTEQGDSAMYLCASSRGGTGGAEQYFGPGTRLTVT.

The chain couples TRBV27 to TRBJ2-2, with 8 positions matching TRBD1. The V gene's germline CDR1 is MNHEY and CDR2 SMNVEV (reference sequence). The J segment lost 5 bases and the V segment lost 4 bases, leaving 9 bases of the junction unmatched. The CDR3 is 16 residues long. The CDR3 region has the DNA TGTGCCAGCAGTTGGAGGACAGGGCCGAGGACCGGGGAGCTGTTTTTT. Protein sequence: CASSWRTGPRTGELFF.

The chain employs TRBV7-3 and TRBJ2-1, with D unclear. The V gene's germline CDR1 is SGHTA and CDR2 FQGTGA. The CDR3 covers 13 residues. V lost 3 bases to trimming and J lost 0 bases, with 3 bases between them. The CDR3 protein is CASSFSSYNEQFF. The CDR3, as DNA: TGTGCCAGCAGCTTTAGCTCCTACAATGAGCAGTTCTTC. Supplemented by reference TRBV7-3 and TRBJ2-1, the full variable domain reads GAGVSQTPSNKVTEKGKYVELRCDPISGHTALYWYRQSLGQGPEFLIYFQGTGAADDSGLPNDRFFAVRPEGSVSTLKIQRTERGDSAVYLCASSFSSYNEQFFGPGTRLTVL.

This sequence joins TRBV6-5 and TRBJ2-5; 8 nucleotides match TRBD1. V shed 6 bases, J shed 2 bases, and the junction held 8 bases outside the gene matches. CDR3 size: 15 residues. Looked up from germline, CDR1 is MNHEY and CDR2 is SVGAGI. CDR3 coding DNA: TGTGCCAGCAGCTCAGGGGGCTACATACAAGAGACCCAGTACTTC. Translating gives CASSSGGYIQETQYF.

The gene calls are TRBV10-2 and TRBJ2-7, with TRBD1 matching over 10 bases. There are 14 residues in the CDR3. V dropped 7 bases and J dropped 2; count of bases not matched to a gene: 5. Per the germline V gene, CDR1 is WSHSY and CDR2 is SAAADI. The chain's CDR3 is CASNSGTGAYEQYF. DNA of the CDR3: TGCGCCAGCAATTCCGGGACAGGGGCCTACGAGCAGTACTTC.

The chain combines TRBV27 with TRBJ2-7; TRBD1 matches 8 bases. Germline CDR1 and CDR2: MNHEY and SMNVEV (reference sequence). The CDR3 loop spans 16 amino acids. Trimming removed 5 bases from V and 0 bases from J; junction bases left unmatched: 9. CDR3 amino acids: CASSHAGDRSSYEQYF. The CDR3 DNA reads TGTGCCAGCAGTCACGCCGGGGACAGGAGCTCCTACGAGCAGTACTTC.

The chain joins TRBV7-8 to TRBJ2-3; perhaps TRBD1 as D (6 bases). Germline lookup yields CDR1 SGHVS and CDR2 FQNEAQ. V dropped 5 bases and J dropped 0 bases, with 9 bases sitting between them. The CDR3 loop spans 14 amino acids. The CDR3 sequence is CASSRQASTDTQYF. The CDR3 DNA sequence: TGTGCCAGCAGCAGACAGGCTAGCACAGATACGCAGTATTTT.

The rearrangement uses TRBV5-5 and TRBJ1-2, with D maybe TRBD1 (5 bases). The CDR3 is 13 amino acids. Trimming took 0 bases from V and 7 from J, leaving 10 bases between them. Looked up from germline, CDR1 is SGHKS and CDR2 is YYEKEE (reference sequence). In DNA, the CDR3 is TGTGCCAGCAGCTTGGCCAGGGAGGGTGGCTACACCTTC. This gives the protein CASSLAREGGYTF.

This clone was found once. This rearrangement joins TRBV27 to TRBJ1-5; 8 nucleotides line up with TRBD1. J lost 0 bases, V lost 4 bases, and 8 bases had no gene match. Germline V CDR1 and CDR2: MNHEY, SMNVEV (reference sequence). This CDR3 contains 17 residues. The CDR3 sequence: CASSSSRTGYSNQPQHF. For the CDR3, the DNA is TGTGCCAGCAGTTCGTCGAGGACAGGGTATAGCAATCAGCCCCAGCATTTT.

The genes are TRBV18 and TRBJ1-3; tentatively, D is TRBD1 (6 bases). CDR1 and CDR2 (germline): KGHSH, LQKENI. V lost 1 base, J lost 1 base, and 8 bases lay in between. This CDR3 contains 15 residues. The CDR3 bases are TGTGCCAGCTCACCACTGACAGGTTCTGGAAACACCATATATTTT. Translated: CASSPLTGSGNTIYF. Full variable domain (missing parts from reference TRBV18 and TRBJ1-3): NAGVMQNPRHLVRRRGQEARLRCSPMKGHSHVYWYRQLPEEGLKFMVYLQKENIIDESGMPKERFSAEFPKEGPSILRIQQVVRGDSAAYFCASSPLTGSGNTIYFGEGSWLTVV.

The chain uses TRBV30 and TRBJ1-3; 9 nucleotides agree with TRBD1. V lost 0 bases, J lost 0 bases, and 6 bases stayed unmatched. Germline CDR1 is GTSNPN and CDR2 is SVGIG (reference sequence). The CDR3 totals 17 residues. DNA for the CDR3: TGTGCCTGGAGTGTACGGGACAGGGCCCTCTCTGGAAACACCATATATTTT. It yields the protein CAWSVRDRALSGNTIYF. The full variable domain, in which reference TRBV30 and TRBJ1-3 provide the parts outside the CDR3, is SQTIHQWPATLVQPVGSPLSLECTVEGTSNPNLYWYRQAAGRGLQLLFYSVGIGQISSEVPQNLSASRPQDRQFILSSKKLLLSDSGFYLCAWSVRDRALSGNTIYFGEGSWLTVV.

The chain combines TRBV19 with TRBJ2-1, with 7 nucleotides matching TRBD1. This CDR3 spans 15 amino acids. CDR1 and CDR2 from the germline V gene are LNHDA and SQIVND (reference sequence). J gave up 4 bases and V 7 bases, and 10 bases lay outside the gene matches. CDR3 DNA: TGTGCCAGTAACAACAACCAGGGGGTTTACAATGAGCAGTTCTTC. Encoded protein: CASNNNQGVYNEQFF. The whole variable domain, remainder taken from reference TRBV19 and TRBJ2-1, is DGGITQSPKYLFRKEGQNVTLSCEQNLNHDAMYWYRQDPGQGLRLIYYSQIVNDFQKGDIAEGYSVSREKKESFPLTVTSAQKNPTAFYLCASNNNQGVYNEQFFGPGTRLTVL.